What follows describes a single T cell receptor beta chain. Its antigen is not yet known. No per-base quality is available; no much larger clone lies one base away. TCRbeta CDR3 regions were amplified from genomic DNA by means of the immunoSEQ Assay, a bias-controlled multiplex PCR. The original methods were these. The number of nucleated cells in each sample was estimated by amplification of reference gene primers within the assay. To quantify the absolute abundance of each unique TCRbeta CDR3 rearrangement, sequence reads were collapsed and filtered. Productive Simpson clonality was computed per sample as the square root of Simpson's diversity index over productive rearrangements. The clones in this table, taken by TCRdb from immuneACCESS, are in-frame only. Not every clone is retained; where verified, under half of the shortfall comes from an unresolved V gene, and the cause of the rest is unknown. V, J and clone size are those of that table, while D and trimming were read from the DNA. The sample table holds about 380,000 clones, of which over 65% were seen once. About 1.2% of the sample rests with the top ten.

CDR1 and CDR2, looked up from the germline V gene (reference sequence), are LNHDA and SQIVND. The CDR3, from cysteine to phenylalanine, totals 15 residues. The read is trimmed to its CDR3 DNA, 45 bases read in frame from base 1. Compared with germline, V lacks 6 bases and J lacks 5 bases; bases without a gene match: 8. This specimen belongs to a study of blood T cell repertoires in COVID-19 (dated by TCRdb to the early 2020s). Regarding the study in general: The collaborator samples originated in the United States, Italy and Spain and spanned the acute and convalescent phases of COVID-19. The dataset comprised deeply sampled blood TCRbeta repertoires from subjects exposed to, actively infected with, or recovered from COVID-19. Where available, HLA class I and class II types were obtained from metadata supplied by the sample provider rather than from assay-based typing. Samples came from the ongoing ImmuneRACE study (first 160 participants) plus 1,254 subjects from 6 global collaborators. The repertoires were released in a freely available public database intended as a resource for research on the immune response to SARS-CoV-2. The material from the prospective study consisted of cDNA or gDNA derived from T cells, B-cell-depleted T cells, or PBMCs. The sample metadata nearly always contained a de-identified subject ID, COVID-19 status, age in years and sex. Results and caveats for the whole study, not just this receptor: Clinical and demographic metadata were provided uncurated, with the amount varying by source and participant.

Whole blood was collected in K2EDTA tubes by collaborating institutions according to the institutions' own protocols. For TCRbeta analysis, collaborators shipped samples in one of three forms: frozen whole blood, isolated PBMCs, or DNA extracted from either of those sample types. Sequencing was carried out using peripheral blood. The origin of this receptor is a human donor with acute or convalescent COVID-19. The donor label of this sample is uncertain. The rearrangement joined TRBV19 to TRBJ1-2, with 11 junctional bases fitting TRBD1. The DNA is TGTGCCAGTAGGGCCGGGGACAGGGGGGCATATGGCTACACCTTC. Its protein reads: CASRAGDRGAYGYTF.